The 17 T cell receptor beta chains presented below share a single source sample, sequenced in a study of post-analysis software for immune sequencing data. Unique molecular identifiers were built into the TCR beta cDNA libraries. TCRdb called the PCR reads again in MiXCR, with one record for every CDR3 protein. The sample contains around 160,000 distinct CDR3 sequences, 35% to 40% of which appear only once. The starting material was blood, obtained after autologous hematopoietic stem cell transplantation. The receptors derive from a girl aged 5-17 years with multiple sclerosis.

The CDR3 DNA reads TGCAGTGCTAGACCTGACAGGGGGCGCACAGATACGCAGTATTTT. Protein sequence: CSARPDRGRTDTQYF. This rearrangement joins TRBV20-1 to TRBJ2-3; 10 bases fit TRBD1. The V and J ends lost 2 bases and 1 base, in that order; junction bases with no gene match: 3. Looked up from germline, CDR1 is DFQATT and CDR2 is SNEGSKA (reference sequence). CDR3 length equals 15 residues.

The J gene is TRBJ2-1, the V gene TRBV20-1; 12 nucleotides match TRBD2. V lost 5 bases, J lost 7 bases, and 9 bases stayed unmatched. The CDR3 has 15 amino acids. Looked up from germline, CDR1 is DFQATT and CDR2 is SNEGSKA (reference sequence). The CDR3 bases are TGCAGTGCTGTTTCTAGCGGGGGGGCGCAGAATGAGCAGTTCTTC. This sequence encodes CSAVSSGGAQNEQFF.

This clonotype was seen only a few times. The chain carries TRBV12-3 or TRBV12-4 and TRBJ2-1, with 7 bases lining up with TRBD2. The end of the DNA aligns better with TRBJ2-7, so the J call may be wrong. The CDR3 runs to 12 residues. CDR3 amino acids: CASSGGGDEQYF. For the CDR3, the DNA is TGTGCCAGCAGTGGGGGGGGGGATGAGCAGTACTTC.

CDR3 sequence reads: CSVVGTSGSTETQYF. The DNA for the CDR3 is TGCAGCGTTGTTGGGACTAGCGGGAGTACGGAGACCCAGTACTTC. V is TRBV29-1 and J is TRBJ2-5; TRBD2 agrees at 14 bases. Losses at the gene ends were 4 bases for V and 5 bases for J; bases not matched to a gene: 6. The germline CDR1 and CDR2 sequences are SQVTM and ANQGSEA. CDR3 length: 15 amino acids.

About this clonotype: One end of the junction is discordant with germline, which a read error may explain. CDR3 amino acids: CAGSLAGLAVSYEQYF. Written as DNA, the CDR3 is TGCGCCGGCAGCTTGGCCGGACTGGCGGTCTCCTACGAGCAGTACTTC. The chain combines TRBV5-1 with TRBJ2-7; a weak D match, TRBD2 (5 bases). There are 16 residues in the CDR3. Germline V gene lookup returns CDR1 SGHRS and CDR2 YFSETQ.

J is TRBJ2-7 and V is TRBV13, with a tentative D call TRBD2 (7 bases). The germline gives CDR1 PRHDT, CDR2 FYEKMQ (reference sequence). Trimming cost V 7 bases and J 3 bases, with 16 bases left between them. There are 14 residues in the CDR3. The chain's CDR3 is CASNWGGRNYEQYF. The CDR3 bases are TGTGCCAGCAACTGGGGGGGGCGGAACTACGAGCAGTACTTC.

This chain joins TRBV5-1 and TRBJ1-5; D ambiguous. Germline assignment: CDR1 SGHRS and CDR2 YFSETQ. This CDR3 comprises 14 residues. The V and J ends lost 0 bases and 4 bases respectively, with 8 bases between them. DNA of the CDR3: TGCGCCAGCAGCTTGGCCAGGTCAAATCAGCCCCAGCATTTT. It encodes CASSLARSNQPQHF.

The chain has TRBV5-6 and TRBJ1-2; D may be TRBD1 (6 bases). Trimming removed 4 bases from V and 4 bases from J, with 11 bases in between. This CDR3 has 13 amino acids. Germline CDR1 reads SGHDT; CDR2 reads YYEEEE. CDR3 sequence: CASSPGTSYGYTF. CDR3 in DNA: TGTGCCAGCAGCCCCGGGACATCCTATGGCTACACCTTC.

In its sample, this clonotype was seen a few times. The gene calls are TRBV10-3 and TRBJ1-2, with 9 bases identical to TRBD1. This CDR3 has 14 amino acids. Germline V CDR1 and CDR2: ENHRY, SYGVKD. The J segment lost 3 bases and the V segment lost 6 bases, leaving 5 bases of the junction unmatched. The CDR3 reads CAIRDRGPDYGYTF. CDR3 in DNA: TGTGCCATCAGGGACAGGGGACCTGACTATGGCTACACCTTC.

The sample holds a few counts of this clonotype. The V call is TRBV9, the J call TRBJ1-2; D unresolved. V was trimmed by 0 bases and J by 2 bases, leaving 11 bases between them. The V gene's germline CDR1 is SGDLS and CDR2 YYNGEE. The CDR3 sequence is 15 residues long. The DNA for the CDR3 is TGTGCCAGCAGCGTAGCAGTGACACCCAACTATGGCTACACCTTC. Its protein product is CASSVAVTPNYGYTF.

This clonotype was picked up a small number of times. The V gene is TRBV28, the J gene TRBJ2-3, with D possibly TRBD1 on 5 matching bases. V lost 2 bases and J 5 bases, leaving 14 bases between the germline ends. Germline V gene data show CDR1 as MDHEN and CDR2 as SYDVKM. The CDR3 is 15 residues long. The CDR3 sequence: CASSLQGKVRDTQYF. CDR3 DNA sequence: TGTGCCAGCAGTTTACAGGGAAAGGTGAGAGATACGCAGTATTTT.

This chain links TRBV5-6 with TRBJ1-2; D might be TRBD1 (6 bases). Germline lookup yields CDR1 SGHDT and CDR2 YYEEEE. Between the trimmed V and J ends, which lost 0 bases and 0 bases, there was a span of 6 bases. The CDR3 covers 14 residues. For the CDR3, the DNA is TGTGCCAGCAGCTTGGGACAGGCTAACTATGGCTACACCTTC. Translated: CASSLGQANYGYTF.

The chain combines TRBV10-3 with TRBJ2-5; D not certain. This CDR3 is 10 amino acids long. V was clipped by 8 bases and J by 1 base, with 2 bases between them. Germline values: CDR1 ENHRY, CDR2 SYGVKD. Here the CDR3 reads CAIRQETQYF. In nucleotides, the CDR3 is TGTGCCATCCGCCAAGAGACCCAGTACTTC.

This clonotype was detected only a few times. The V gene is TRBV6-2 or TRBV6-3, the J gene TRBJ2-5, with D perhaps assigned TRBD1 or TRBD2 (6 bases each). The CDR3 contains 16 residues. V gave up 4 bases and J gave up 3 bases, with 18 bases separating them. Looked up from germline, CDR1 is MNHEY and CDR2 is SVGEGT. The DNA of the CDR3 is TGTGCCAGCAGTTTCAGGGGCCGGGACTCGAAAGAGACCCAGTACTTC. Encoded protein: CASSFRGRDSKETQYF.

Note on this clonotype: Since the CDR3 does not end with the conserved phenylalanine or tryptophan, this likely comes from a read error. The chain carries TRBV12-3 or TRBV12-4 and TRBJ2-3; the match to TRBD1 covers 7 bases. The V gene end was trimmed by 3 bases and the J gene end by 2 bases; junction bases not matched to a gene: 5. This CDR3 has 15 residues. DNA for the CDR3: TGTGCCAGCAGTTTGGACAGGAAGACCACAGATACGCAGTATTCT. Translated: CASSLDRKTTDTQYS.

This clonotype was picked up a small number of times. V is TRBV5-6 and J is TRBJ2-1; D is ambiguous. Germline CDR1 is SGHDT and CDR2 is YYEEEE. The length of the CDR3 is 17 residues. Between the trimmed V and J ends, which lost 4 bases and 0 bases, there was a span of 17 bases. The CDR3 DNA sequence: TGTGCCAGCAGCAGCGCTAGGTTCGGTAGCTCCTACAATGAGCAGTTCTTC. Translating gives CASSSARFGSSYNEQFF.

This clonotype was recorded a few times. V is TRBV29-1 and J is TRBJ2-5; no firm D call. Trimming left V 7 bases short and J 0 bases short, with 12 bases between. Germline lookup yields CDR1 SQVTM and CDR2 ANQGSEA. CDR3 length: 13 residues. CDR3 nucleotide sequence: TGCAGCGCTCTGCCGGAGAACCAAGAGACCCAGTACTTC. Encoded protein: CSALPENQETQYF.